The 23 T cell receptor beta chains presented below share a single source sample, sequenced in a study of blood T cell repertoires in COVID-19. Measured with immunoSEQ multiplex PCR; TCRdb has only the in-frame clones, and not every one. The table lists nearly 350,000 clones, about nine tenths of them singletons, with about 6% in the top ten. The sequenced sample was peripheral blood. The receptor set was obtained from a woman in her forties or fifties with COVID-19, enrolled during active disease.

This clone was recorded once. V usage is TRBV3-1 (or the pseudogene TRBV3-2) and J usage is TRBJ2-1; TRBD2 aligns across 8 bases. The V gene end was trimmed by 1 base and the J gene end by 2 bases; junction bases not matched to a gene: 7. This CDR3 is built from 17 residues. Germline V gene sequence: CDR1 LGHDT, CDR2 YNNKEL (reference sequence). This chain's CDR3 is CASSQVVGGRTYNEQFF. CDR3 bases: TGTGCCAGCAGCCAAGTTGTGGGCGGGAGGACCTACAATGAGCAGTTCTTC.

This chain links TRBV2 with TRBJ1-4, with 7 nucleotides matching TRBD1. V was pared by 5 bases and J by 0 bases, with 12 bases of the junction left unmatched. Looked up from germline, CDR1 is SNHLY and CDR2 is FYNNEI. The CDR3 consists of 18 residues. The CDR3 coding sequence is TGTGCCAGCAGTACACCGGGACAGTCCATACCAACTAATGAAAAACTGTTTTTT. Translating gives CASSTPGQSIPTNEKLFF. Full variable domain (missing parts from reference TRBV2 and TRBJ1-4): EPEVTQTPSHQVTQMGQEVILRCVPISNHLYFYWYRQILGQKVEFLVSFYNNEISEKSEIFDDQFSVERPDGSNFTLKIRSTKLEDSAMYFCASSTPGQSIPTNEKLFFGSGTQLSVL.

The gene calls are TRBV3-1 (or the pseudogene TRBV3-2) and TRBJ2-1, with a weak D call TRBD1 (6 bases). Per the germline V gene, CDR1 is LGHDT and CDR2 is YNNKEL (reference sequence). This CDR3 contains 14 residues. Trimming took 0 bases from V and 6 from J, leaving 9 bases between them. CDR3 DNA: TGTGCCAGCAGCCAAGATCACAGGGTCAATGAGCAGTTCTTC. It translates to CASSQDHRVNEQFF.

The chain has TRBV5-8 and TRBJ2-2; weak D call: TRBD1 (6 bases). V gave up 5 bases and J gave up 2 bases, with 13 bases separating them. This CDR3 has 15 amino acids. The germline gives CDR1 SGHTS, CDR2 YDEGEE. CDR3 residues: CASSRGQFNTGELFF. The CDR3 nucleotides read TGTGCCAGCAGTCGCGGACAGTTTAACACCGGGGAGCTGTTTTTT.

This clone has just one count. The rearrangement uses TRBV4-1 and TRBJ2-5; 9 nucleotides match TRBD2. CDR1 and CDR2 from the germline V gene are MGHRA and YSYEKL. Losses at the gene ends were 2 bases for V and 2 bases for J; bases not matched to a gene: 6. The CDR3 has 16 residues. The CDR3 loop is CASSQSGLATQETQYF. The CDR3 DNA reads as TGCGCCAGCAGCCAAAGCGGACTAGCGACACAAGAGACCCAGTACTTC.

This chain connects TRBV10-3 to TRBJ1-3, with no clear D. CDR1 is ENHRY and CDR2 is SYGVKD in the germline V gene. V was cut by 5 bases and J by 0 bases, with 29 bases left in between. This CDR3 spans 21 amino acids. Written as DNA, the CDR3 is TGTGCCATCAGTTTCCCCCGGAGAGCCACGACCCTGGAGGGCTCTGGAAACACCATATATTTT. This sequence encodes CAISFPRRATTLEGSGNTIYF.

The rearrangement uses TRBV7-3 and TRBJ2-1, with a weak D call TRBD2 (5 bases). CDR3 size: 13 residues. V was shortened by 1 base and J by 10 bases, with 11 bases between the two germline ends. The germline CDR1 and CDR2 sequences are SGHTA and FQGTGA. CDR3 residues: CASSLSPPGEQFF. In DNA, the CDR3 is TGTGCCAGCAGCTTAAGTCCTCCGGGGGAGCAGTTCTTC.

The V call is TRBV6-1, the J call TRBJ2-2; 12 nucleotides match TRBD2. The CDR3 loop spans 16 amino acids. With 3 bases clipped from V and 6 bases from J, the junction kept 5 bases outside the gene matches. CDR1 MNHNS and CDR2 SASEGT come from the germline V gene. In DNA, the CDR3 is TGTGCCAGCAGTGATTGGCTAGCGGGAGGGTCCGGGGAGCTGTTTTTT. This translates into CASSDWLAGGSGELFF.

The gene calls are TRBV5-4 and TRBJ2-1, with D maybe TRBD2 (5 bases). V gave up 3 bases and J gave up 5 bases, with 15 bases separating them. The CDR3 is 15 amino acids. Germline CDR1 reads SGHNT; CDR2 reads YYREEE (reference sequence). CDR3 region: CASSSRQTNNNEQFF. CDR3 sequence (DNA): TGTGCCAGCAGCTCCCGGCAGACTAACAACAATGAGCAGTTCTTC.

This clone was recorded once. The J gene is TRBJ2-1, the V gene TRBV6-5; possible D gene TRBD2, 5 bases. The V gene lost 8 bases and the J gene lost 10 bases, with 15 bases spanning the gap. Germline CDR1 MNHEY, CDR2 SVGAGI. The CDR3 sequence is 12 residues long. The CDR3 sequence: CASGRLASEQFF. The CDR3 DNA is TGTGCCAGCGGGAGATTAGCGTCCGAGCAGTTCTTC.

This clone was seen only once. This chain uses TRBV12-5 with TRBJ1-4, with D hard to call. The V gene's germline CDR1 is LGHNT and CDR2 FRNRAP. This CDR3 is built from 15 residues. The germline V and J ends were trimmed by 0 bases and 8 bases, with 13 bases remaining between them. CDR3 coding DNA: TGTGCTAGTGGTTTGGTAAAAGGAGGAAGGGAAAAACTGTTTTTT. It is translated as CASGLVKGGREKLFF.

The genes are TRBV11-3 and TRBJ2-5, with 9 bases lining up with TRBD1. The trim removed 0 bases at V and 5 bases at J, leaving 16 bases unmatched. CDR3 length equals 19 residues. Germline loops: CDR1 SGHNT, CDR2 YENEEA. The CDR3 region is CASSLEWTGVVLASETQYF. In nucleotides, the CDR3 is TGTGCCAGCAGCTTAGAATGGACAGGGGTCGTTTTGGCGTCGGAGACCCAGTACTTC.

CDR3 sequence (DNA): TGTGCCAGCAGCCGGGCCAGCAATAATTCACCCCTCCACTTT. Amino acid sequence: CASSRASNNSPLHF. This sequence joins TRBV3-1 (or the pseudogene TRBV3-2) and TRBJ1-6, with D hard to call. Trimming shortened V by 4 bases and J by 5 bases, and 9 bases separated the two germline ends. CDR1 is LGHDT, CDR2 YNNKEL, per germline (reference sequence). The CDR3 has 14 amino acids.

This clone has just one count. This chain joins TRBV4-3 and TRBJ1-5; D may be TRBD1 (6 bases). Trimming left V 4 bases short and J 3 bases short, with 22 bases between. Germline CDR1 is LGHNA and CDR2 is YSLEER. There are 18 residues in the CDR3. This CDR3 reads CASSPSAAGEGDNQPQHF. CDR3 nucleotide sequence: TGCGCCAGCAGCCCCTCTGCGGCAGGGGAGGGGGACAATCAGCCCCAGCATTTT.

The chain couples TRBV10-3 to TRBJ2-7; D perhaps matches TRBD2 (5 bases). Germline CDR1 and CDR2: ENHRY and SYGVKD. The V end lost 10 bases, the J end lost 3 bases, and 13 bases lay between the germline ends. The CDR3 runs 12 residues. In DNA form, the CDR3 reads TGTGCCAGTAGTGAGGGCAACTACGAGCAGTACTTC. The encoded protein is CASSEGNYEQYF.

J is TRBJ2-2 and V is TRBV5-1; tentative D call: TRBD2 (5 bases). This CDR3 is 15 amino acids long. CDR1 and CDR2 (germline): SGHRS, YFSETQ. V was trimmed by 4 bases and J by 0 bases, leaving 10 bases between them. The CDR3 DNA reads TGCGCCAGCAGCCAGAGGCGGGCGAACACCGGGGAGCTGTTTTTT. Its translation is CASSQRRANTGELFF.

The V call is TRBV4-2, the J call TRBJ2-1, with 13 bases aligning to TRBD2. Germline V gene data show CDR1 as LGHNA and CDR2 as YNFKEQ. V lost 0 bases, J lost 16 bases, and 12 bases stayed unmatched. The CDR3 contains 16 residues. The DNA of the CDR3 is TGTGCCAGCAGCCAAGATCCCGGACTAGCGGGAGTAGATCGCTTCTTC. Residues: CASSQDPGLAGVDRFF.

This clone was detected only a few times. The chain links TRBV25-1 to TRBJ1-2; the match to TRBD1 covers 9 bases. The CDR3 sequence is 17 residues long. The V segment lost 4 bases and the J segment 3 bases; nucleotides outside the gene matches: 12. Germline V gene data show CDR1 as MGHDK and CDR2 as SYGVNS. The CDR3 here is CASSGVHPGQGHYGYTF. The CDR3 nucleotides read TGTGCCAGCAGTGGGGTCCATCCGGGACAGGGCCACTATGGCTACACCTTC.

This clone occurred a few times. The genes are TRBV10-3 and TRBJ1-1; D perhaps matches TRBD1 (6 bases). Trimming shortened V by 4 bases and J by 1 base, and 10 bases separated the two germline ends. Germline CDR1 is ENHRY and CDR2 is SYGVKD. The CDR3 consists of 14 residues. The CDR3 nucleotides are TGTGCCATCAGTGGGACAGTCCCGAACACTGAAGCTTTCTTT. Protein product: CAISGTVPNTEAFF.

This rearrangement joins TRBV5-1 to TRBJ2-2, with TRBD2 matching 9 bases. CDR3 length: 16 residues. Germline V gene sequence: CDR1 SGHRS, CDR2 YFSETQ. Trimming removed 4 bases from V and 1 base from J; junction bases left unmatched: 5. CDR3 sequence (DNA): TGCGCCAGCAGCCCTGGGACTAGCTTGAACACCGGGGAGCTGTTTTTT. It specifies CASSPGTSLNTGELFF.

Here the CDR3 DNA reads TGTGCCAGCAGCGCATGGGGACAGGGTGGGAATCAGCCCCAGCATTTT. This sequence encodes CASSAWGQGGNQPQHF. The J gene is TRBJ1-5, the V gene TRBV2, with 9 bases that match TRBD1. Germline CDR1 is SNHLY and CDR2 is FYNNEI. Trimming cost V 6 bases and J 4 bases; bases outside gene matches: 10. The CDR3 is made up of 16 amino acids.

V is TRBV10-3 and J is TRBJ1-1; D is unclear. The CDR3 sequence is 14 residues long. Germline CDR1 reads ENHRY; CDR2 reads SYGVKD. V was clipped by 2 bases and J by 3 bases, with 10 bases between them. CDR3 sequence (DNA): TGTGCCATCAGTGAGAACGGGTGGGACACTGAAGCTTTCTTT. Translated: CAISENGWDTEAFF.

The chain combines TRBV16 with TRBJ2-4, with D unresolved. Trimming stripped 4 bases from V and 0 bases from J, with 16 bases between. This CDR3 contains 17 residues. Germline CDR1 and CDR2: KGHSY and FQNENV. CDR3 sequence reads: CASSLTLARKAKNIQYF. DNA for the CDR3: TGTGCCAGCAGCCTTACCCTCGCGAGAAAAGCCAAAAACATTCAGTACTTC. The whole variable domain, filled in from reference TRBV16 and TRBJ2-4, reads GEEVAQTPKHLVRGEGQKAKLYCAPIKGHSYVFWYQQVLKNEFKFLISFQNENVFDETGMPKERFSAKCLPNSPCSLEIQATKLEDSAVYFCASSLTLARKAKNIQYFGAGTRLSVL.